These 21 T cell receptor beta chains came from one sample sequenced in a study of blood T cell repertoires in COVID-19. Clones were sequenced by immunoSEQ multiplex PCR, and TCRdb holds only the in-frame ones, with some missing. This sample yields a few hundred thousand clones, of which approximately 83% are seen a single time; more than 2% belongs to the top ten. Sequenced: PBMCs or T cells enriched from blood (not recorded which). The receptors come from a man younger than 45 who had recovered from COVID-19.

The chain recombines TRBV7-9 with TRBJ1-2; no firm D call. This CDR3 is 13 amino acids long. V lost 5 bases to trimming and J lost 4 bases, with 11 bases between them. CDR1 and CDR2 (germline): SEHNR, FQNEAQ (reference sequence). CDR3 amino acids: CASSRAGVYGYTF. The DNA of the CDR3 is TGTGCCAGCAGCCGGGCCGGGGTCTATGGCTACACCTTC.

This sequence joins TRBV7-2 and TRBJ2-5; 8 bases are a match to TRBD1. J was trimmed by 5 bases and V by 4 bases; bases with no gene match: 6. The CDR3 consists of 14 residues. In germline, CDR1 is SGHTA, CDR2 FQGNSA. The CDR3 sequence: CASSSWTGSETQYF. Here the CDR3 DNA reads TGTGCCAGCAGCTCCTGGACAGGGAGTGAGACCCAGTACTTC.

This clone was detected only once. The CDR3 protein is CASSPPGQGGEKLFF. CDR3 coding DNA: TGTGCCAGCTCACCACCCGGACAGGGCGGGGAAAAACTGTTTTTT. V and J are TRBV18 and TRBJ1-4; 8 bases align to TRBD1. Unmatched junction bases numbered 5, after V lost 0 bases and J lost 8 bases. Germline V gene lookup returns CDR1 KGHSH and CDR2 LQKENI. This CDR3 has 15 residues.

The chain is built from TRBV6-5 and TRBJ2-6; D remains unclear. Germline CDR1 reads MNHEY; CDR2 reads SVGAGI. The CDR3 has 16 amino acids. Trimming removed 3 bases at V and 4 bases at J, with 13 bases between. The CDR3: CASSYGGLSGANVLTF. CDR3 in DNA: TGTGCCAGCAGTTATGGTGGCCTCTCGGGGGCCAACGTCCTGACTTTC.

The chain carries TRBV2 and TRBJ1-5; TRBD1 agrees at 11 bases. V dropped 6 bases and J dropped 2; count of bases not matched to a gene: 3. Germline values: CDR1 SNHLY, CDR2 FYNNEI. This CDR3 has 15 amino acids. The CDR3: CASSRTGGGNQPQHF. CDR3 bases: TGTGCCAGCAGCCGGACAGGGGGCGGCAATCAGCCCCAGCATTTT.

The chain carries TRBV24-1 and TRBJ1-4; a possible D gene is TRBD1 (5 bases). Trimming left V 3 bases short and J 8 bases short, with 18 bases between. The CDR3 consists of 16 residues. Germline CDR1 is KGHDR and CDR2 is SFDVKD. CDR3 region: CATSDPQGPGEEKLFF. In nucleotides, the CDR3 is TGTGCCACCAGTGATCCCCAGGGACCGGGGGAGGAAAAACTGTTTTTT.

The chain is built from TRBV9 and TRBJ1-2; 11 bases agree with TRBD1. There are 17 residues in the CDR3. Trimming removed 0 bases from V and 4 bases from J; junction bases left unmatched: 8. CDR1 and CDR2 (germline): SGDLS, YYNGEE. CDR3 bases: TGTGCCAGCAGCGTAGGCGGACAGGGGGCGCGGGGCTATGGCTACACCTTC. Protein: CASSVGGQGARGYGYTF.

The rearrangement links TRBV5-1 to TRBJ1-6; D is possibly TRBD1 (5 bases). V lost 3 bases to trimming and J lost 8 bases, with 15 bases between them. CDR3 length equals 15 residues. The germline V gene has CDR1 SGHRS and CDR2 YFSETQ. The CDR3 here is CASSSGGTGDSPLHF. Here the CDR3 DNA reads TGCGCCAGCAGCTCAGGTGGGACGGGAGATTCACCCCTCCACTTT.

The chain uses TRBV19 and TRBJ1-1; 7 bases are a match to TRBD1. The ends lost 8 bases at V and 2 bases at J; junction bases unmatched: 5. The CDR3 extends over 13 amino acids. The germline CDR1 and CDR2 sequences are LNHDA and SQIVND (reference sequence). The chain's CDR3 is CASPNRGNTEAFF. The CDR3 DNA sequence: TGTGCCAGTCCAAACAGGGGTAACACTGAAGCTTTCTTT.

This clone appeared a few times. This chain joins TRBV9 and TRBJ1-2, with D possibly matching TRBD1 (5 bases). CDR1 and CDR2 from the germline V gene are SGDLS and YYNGEE. The CDR3 totals 13 residues. Trimming pared 4 bases from V and 6 bases from J, leaving 13 bases between. CDR3 amino acids: CASSPSQGDGYTF. CDR3 DNA sequence: TGTGCCAGCAGCCCCTCCCAGGGTGATGGCTACACCTTC. Using reference TRBV9 and TRBJ1-2 for the parts outside the CDR3, the full variable domain is DSGVTQTPKHLITATGQRVTLRCSPRSGDLSVYWYQQSLDQGLQFLIQYYNGEERAKGNILERFSAQQFPDLHSELNLSSLELGDSALYFCASSPSQGDGYTFGSGTRLTVV.

The chain carries TRBV9 and TRBJ1-2; a weak D match, TRBD1 (5 bases). V was trimmed by 3 bases and J by 6 bases, leaving 12 bases between them. CDR1 is SGDLS, CDR2 YYNGEE, per germline. The CDR3 runs to 13 residues. The CDR3 spells CASSGDFGDGYTF. The CDR3 DNA reads TGTGCCAGCAGCGGGGACTTTGGGGATGGCTACACCTTC.

This sequence joins TRBV18 and TRBJ1-6, with 8 bases lining up with TRBD1. The junction had 10 bases not matched to a gene; V was cut back by 8 bases and J by 7 bases. The CDR3 totals 15 residues. Per germline, CDR1 KGHSH and CDR2 LQKENI. The CDR3 loop is CASHGQGMYNSPLHF. CDR3 in DNA: TGTGCCAGCCACGGACAGGGAATGTACAATTCACCCCTCCACTTT.

The CDR3 is CASSQVWTGPYEQYF. The DNA of the CDR3 is TGCGCCAGCAGCCAAGTATGGACAGGGCCCTACGAGCAGTACTTC. J is TRBJ2-7 and V is TRBV4-1, with 8 bases aligning to TRBD1. The germline CDR1 and CDR2 sequences are MGHRA and YSYEKL. V shed 1 base and J 2 bases; nucleotides not matched to a gene: 4. The CDR3 is 15 amino acids.

The chain employs TRBV7-2 and TRBJ2-1; no clear D. Germline V gives CDR1 SGHTA, CDR2 FQGNSA. The CDR3 is made up of 14 amino acids. The V and J ends lost 3 bases and 4 bases respectively, with 10 bases between them. The CDR3 sequence is CASSFASSYNEQFF. CDR3 nucleotides: TGTGCCAGCAGCTTCGCTAGTTCGTACAATGAGCAGTTCTTC.

The chain employs TRBV6-2 or TRBV6-3 and TRBJ2-1; TRBD1 might be the D (6 bases). Germline V CDR1 and CDR2: MNHEY, SVGEGT. This CDR3 contains 14 residues. V lost 2 bases to trimming and J lost 7 bases, with 12 bases between them. The CDR3 sequence is CASSYETGMNEQFF. The CDR3 DNA reads as TGTGCCAGCAGTTACGAAACAGGGATGAATGAGCAGTTCTTC.

CDR3 DNA: TGCAGCGGTATGATAATTCTGGCGGGGAGAAGCACAGATACGCAGTATTTT. Its translation: CSGMIILAGRSTDTQYF. The V and J genes are TRBV29-1 and TRBJ2-3; TRBD2 might be the D (6 bases). The V gene lost 7 bases and the J gene lost 0 bases, with 23 bases spanning the gap. CDR3 length: 17 residues. In germline, CDR1 is SQVTM, CDR2 ANQGSEA.

This chain connects TRBV10-3 to TRBJ2-1, with 15 bases that match TRBD2. J lost 7 bases, V lost 3 bases, and 10 bases had no gene match. The germline gives CDR1 ENHRY, CDR2 SYGVKD. The CDR3 is 18 amino acids. This chain's CDR3 is CAISEPGLAGGRQNEQFF. CDR3 coding DNA: TGTGCCATCAGTGAACCTGGACTAGCGGGGGGGAGACAGAATGAGCAGTTCTTC.

The V and J genes are TRBV4-1 and TRBJ1-5, with D maybe TRBD1 (5 bases). Trimming left V 4 bases short and J 7 bases short, with 8 bases between. The CDR3 has 12 amino acids. CDR1 is MGHRA, CDR2 YSYEKL, per germline. This CDR3 reads CASSPPGQPQHF. In DNA, the CDR3 is TGCGCCAGCAGCCCCCCAGGGCAGCCCCAGCATTTT.

The chain combines TRBV7-8 with TRBJ2-7; the D is unclear. Germline-derived CDR1 and CDR2 are SGHVS and FQNEAQ. CDR3 size: 13 residues. The V gene lost 2 bases and the J gene lost 3 bases, with 8 bases spanning the gap. CDR3: CASSLTLIYEQYF. Written as DNA, the CDR3 is TGTGCCAGCAGCTTAACCCTAATCTACGAGCAGTACTTC.

The rearrangement uses TRBV19 and TRBJ1-5, with D possibly matching TRBD1 (5 bases). Trimming left V 0 bases short and J 4 bases short, with 16 bases between. Germline CDR1 and CDR2: LNHDA and SQIVND (reference sequence). The CDR3 contains 17 residues. CDR3 sequence reads: CASSIDRSRVRNQPQHF. The CDR3 DNA is TGTGCCAGTAGTATAGATCGTTCCAGGGTGAGGAATCAGCCCCAGCATTTT.

V usage is TRBV30 and J usage is TRBJ1-1, with D maybe TRBD1 (6 bases). The CDR3 has 14 residues. V lost 0 bases, J lost 4 bases, and 12 bases lay in between. The germline CDR1 and CDR2 sequences are GTSNPN and SVGIG (reference sequence). CDR3 DNA sequence: TGTGCCTGGAGTGTTTGGGACACCTGCACTGAAGCTTTCTTT. Translation: CAWSVWDTCTEAFF.